This paragraph reports one T cell receptor beta chain. Its cognate antigen is unknown. The data were taken from a study of CXCR3-negative and CXCR3-positive naive CD8 T cells. Across the study: Collectively, the libraries yielded around 140 million TRB reads in total, at about 1.5 +/- 0.3 million per library. Points from the study as a whole: Once cells were cryopreserved, CXCR3 expression went down partly, and most assays used fresh PBMCs. Each naive subset displayed comparably high diversity, whereas memory CD8+ cells displayed much lower diversity. Naive CXCR3-positive cells had TRB CDR3s more hydrophobic than those of CXCR3-negative naive cells.

In preparing the TRB cDNA libraries, 5' RACE with UMI labels was used. Reprocessing the 5' RACE reads, TCRdb reports a single entry for every CDR3 protein and omits DNA. The ten most abundant clones cover about 0.61% of a sample with about 120,000 distinct CDR3 sequences. The CDR3 has 15 residues. Germline V gene data show CDR1 as LNHNV and CDR2 as YYDKDF (reference sequence). V gene TRBV15 combines with J gene TRBJ1-1; TCRdb designates TRBD1, a call that cannot be tested without DNA. Sample: naive CXCR3+ CD8+ T cells from blood. Noted subset: CD45RO-CCR7+CD27+CD95- naive CD8+ T cells expressing CXCR3 (TNR3+). The receptor was derived from a human donor in good health. Some clones in this sample may be carry-over from other donors' samples. The CDR3 protein is CATSRDRGRGTEAFF. The full variable domain, its missing parts supplied by reference TRBV15 and TRBJ1-1, is DAMVIQNPRYQVTQFGKPVTLSCSQTLNHNVMYWYQQKSSQAPKLLFHYYDKDFNNEADTPDNFQSRRPNTSFCFLDIRSPGLGDTAMYLCATSRDRGRGTEAFFGQGTRLTVV.